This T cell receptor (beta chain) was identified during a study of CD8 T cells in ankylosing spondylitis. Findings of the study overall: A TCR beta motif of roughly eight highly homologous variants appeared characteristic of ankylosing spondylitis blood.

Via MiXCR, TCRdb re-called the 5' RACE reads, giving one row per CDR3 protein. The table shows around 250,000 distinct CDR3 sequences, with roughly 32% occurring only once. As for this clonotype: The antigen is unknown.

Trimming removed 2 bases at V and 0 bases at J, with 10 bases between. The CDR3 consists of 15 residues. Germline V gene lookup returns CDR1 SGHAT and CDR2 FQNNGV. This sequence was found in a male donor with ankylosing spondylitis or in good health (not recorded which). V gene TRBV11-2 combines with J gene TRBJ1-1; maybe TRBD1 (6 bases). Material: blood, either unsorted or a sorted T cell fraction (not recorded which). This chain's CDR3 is CASSLLTGLNTEAFF. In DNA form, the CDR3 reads TGTGCCAGCAGCTTATTAACAGGGCTGAACACTGAAGCTTTCTTT.